The present T cell receptor beta chain was sequenced within a study of OX40 agonist ivuxolimab in advanced cancers. Across the whole study: Ivuxolimab was administered intravenously to patients at 0.01 to 10 mg/kg every 2 weeks. The study, taken as a whole, reports: Antigen specificity of clonally expanded peripheral T cells was not established.

Clones were sequenced by immunoSEQ multiplex PCR, and TCRdb holds only the in-frame ones, with some missing. The sample has about 85,000 clones, around 85% seen once. This CDR3 is built from 17 residues. V shed 2 bases, J shed 3 bases, and the junction held 9 bases outside the gene matches. Germline V gene lookup returns CDR1 SGHNT and CDR2 YYREEE (reference sequence). A remark on this clone: Its specificity is unknown.

The sequences come from CD4+ or CD8+ T cells sorted from blood, collected in a trial of the OX40 agonist ivuxolimab. The sequence derives from an adult with an advanced solid tumor such as melanoma, head and neck, liver or kidney cancer. The chain employs TRBV5-4 and TRBJ2-3; 10 bases fit TRBD2. The CDR3 nucleotides read TGTGCCAGCAGCTTCTATAGCGGGGGGCGGCAAACAGATACGCAGTATTTT. It encodes CASSFYSGGRQTDTQYF. The full variable domain, in which reference TRBV5-4 and TRBJ2-3 provide the parts outside the CDR3, is ETGVTQSPTHLIKTRGQQVTLRCSSQSGHNTVSWYQQALGQGPQFIFQYYREEENGRGNFPPRFSGLQFPNYSSELNVNALELDDSALYLCASSFYSGGRQTDTQYFGPGTRLTVL.